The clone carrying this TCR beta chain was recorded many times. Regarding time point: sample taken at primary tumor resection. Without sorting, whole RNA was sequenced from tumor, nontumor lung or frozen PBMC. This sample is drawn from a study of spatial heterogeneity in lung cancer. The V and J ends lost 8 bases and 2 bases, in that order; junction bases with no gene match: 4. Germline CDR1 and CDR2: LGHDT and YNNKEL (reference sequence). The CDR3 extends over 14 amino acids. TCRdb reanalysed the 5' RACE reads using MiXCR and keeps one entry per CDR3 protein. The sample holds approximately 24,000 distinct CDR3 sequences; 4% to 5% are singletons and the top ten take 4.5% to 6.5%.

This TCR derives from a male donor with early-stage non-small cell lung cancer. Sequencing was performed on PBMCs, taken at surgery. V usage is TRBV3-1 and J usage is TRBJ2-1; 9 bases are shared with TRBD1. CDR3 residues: CASSGTGPYNEQFF. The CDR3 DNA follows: TGTGCCAGCTCTGGGACAGGGCCCTACAATGAGCAGTTCTTC.